The table lists the clone carrying this T cell receptor beta chain with a count of one. Produced via immunoSEQ multiplex PCR; TCRdb's table is partial and in-frame only. The sample contains around 88,000 clones, approximately 90% of which appear only once. This sample stems from a study of preoperative IRX-2 immunotherapy in early breast cancer. The CDR3 runs to 16 residues. Trimming left V 3 bases short and J 5 bases short, with 19 bases between. Germline CDR1 and CDR2: SGHNT and YENEEA. As for treatment: preoperative locoregional IRX-2 cytokine immunotherapy. Preoperative locoregional IRX-2 cytokine immunotherapy was tested in the phase Ib source study.

This TCR derives from a human donor with breast cancer. The sample in question was tumor tissue, obtained after IRX-2 immunotherapy. The chain joins TRBV11-3 to TRBJ2-5; no reliable D call. The CDR3 sequence: CASSFTPGLTVETQYF. In DNA form, the CDR3 reads TGTGCCAGCAGCTTCACCCCGGGTCTAACTGTGGAGACCCAGTACTTC.